This T cell receptor beta chain stems from a study of cytomegalovirus exposure and HLA in healthy donors. Broader study findings: The authors listed about 170 TCR beta chains as cytomegalovirus-associated.

Germline CDR1 is MDHEN and CDR2 is SYDVKM. V was trimmed by 8 bases and J by 0 bases, leaving 16 bases between them. The CDR3 runs to 15 residues. Details on this clone: What it binds is not known.

The assay was immunoSEQ multiplex PCR, and TCRdb's table has in-frame clones only and misses some. The sample yields 250,000 to 300,000 clones, around 89% seen once. The chain recombines TRBV28 with TRBJ1-2; D perhaps matches TRBD1 (6 bases). The sequencing input was PBMCs. This TCR came from a woman between 18 and 30 years old in good health and CMV-seronegative. In DNA, the CDR3 is TGTGCCAGCCGAACTGACAGGACTGCTAACTATGGCTACACCTTC. It translates to CASRTDRTANYGYTF.